The 11 T cell receptor beta chains below all came from one sample that was sequenced in a study of PD-L1 blockade in urothelial cancer. The method was immunoSEQ multiplex PCR; TCRdb's version includes in-frame clones alone and lacks a portion of them. The profile shows around 86,000 clones, around four fifths of them singletons. Time point meaning: pretreatment peripheral blood. The sequences come from PBMCs, collected around atezolizumab (anti-PD-L1) treatment. Receptors originate from a man aged 40-50 years with urothelial cancer.

The chain employs TRBV5-5 and TRBJ2-7, with TRBD2 matching over 7 bases. Germline V gene sequence: CDR1 SGHKS, CDR2 YYEKEE (reference sequence). V was clipped by 5 bases and J by 7 bases; unmatched bases: 12. The length of the CDR3 is 14 residues. Written as DNA, the CDR3 is TGTGCCAGCAGGTTATCCGGACTAGGCCTGGAGCAGTACTTC. It yields the protein CASRLSGLGLEQYF.

J is TRBJ2-1 and V is TRBV30; 10 bases are a match to TRBD2. The V gene's germline CDR1 is GTSNPN and CDR2 SVGIG (reference sequence). The V and J ends lost 4 bases and 2 bases, in that order; junction bases with no gene match: 5. The CDR3 has 15 amino acids. The CDR3 nucleotides are TGTGCCTGGACCCCCCTAGCGGGAGCCTACAATGAGCAGTTCTTC. Translation: CAWTPLAGAYNEQFF.

The chain has TRBV30 and TRBJ2-7; TRBD2 matches at 7 bases. This CDR3 has 16 amino acids. The junction had 10 bases not matched to a gene; V was cut back by 2 bases and J by 0 bases. The germline V gene encodes CDR1 GTSNPN and CDR2 SVGIG (reference sequence). The DNA for the CDR3 is TGTGCCTGGAGTATCGGCTGGGCTAGCGGCTCCTACGAGCAGTACTTC. This gives the protein CAWSIGWASGSYEQYF.

This sequence joins TRBV5-1 and TRBJ2-1; TRBD1 matches at 12 bases. V dropped 2 bases and J dropped 10; count of bases not matched to a gene: 10. Germline CDR1 is SGHRS and CDR2 is YFSETQ. The length of the CDR3 is 16 residues. The CDR3 nucleotides are TGCGCCAGCAGCTTTTCTTCTGGGACAGGGGGCGGGGAGCAGTTCTTC. Its translation: CASSFSSGTGGGEQFF.

CDR3 in DNA: TGTGCCAGCAGCGACAGGACCTACGAGCAGTACTTC. Translation: CASSDRTYEQYF. J is TRBJ2-7 and V is TRBV11-1, with a tentative D call TRBD1 (6 bases). V lost 5 bases, J lost 2 bases, and 7 bases lay in between. This CDR3 is built from 12 residues. The V gene's germline CDR1 is SGHAT and CDR2 FQDESV (reference sequence).

The table lists this clone with a count of one. V gene TRBV9 combines with J gene TRBJ2-7; D possibly corresponds to TRBD1 (5 bases). Germline assignment: CDR1 SGDLS and CDR2 YYNGEE. V lost 4 bases and J 5 bases, leaving 13 bases between the germline ends. The CDR3 extends over 13 amino acids. Here the CDR3 DNA reads TGTGCCAGCAGCTTGCGAACAGGTAACGAGCAGTACTTC. Protein: CASSLRTGNEQYF. The full variable domain, in which reference TRBV9 and TRBJ2-7 provide the parts outside the CDR3, is DSGVTQTPKHLITATGQRVTLRCSPRSGDLSVYWYQQSLDQGLQFLIQYYNGEERAKGNILERFSAQQFPDLHSELNLSSLELGDSALYFCASSLRTGNEQYFGPGTRLTVT.

The chain joins TRBV29-1 to TRBJ1-1, with 7 positions matching TRBD1. CDR1 is SQVTM and CDR2 is ANQGSEA in the germline V gene. V lost 5 bases, J lost 0 bases, and 6 bases stayed unmatched. This CDR3 has 14 residues. This CDR3 reads CSVPLGQLNTEAFF. The CDR3 DNA reads as TGCAGCGTTCCCTTGGGACAGCTGAACACTGAAGCTTTCTTT.

Only one count was recorded for this clone. The chain couples TRBV7-9 to TRBJ1-5; TRBD1 agrees at 8 bases. V was clipped by 1 base and J by 5 bases; unmatched bases: 1. The V gene's germline CDR1 is SEHNR and CDR2 FQNEAQ (reference sequence). The CDR3 sequence is 14 residues long. Written as DNA, the CDR3 is TGTGCCAGCAGCTTAGGGACAGGGTATCAGCCCCAGCATTTT. This codes for CASSLGTGYQPQHF.

The chain has TRBV7-9 and TRBJ2-1, with 10 bases matching TRBD2. CDR1 and CDR2 (germline): SEHNR, FQNEAQ (reference sequence). J lost 4 bases, V lost 5 bases, and 14 bases had no gene match. The CDR3 has 18 residues. Here the CDR3 reads CASSPPAASGRGYNEQFF. The CDR3 DNA sequence: TGTGCCAGCAGCCCCCCCGCGGCTAGCGGGAGAGGGTACAATGAGCAGTTCTTC.

The CDR3 protein is CASSALSSYEQYF. The CDR3 DNA sequence: TGTGCCAGCAGCGCTCTCAGCTCCTACGAGCAGTACTTC. This rearrangement joins TRBV13 to TRBJ2-7; D not resolved. Per germline, CDR1 PRHDT and CDR2 FYEKMQ (reference sequence). Trimming cost V 5 bases and J 0 bases, with 8 bases left between them. The CDR3 has 13 amino acids.

The chain joins TRBV19 to TRBJ2-3; D is possibly TRBD2 (6 bases). V was trimmed by 0 bases and J by 10 bases, leaving 11 bases between them. Germline V gene sequence: CDR1 LNHDA, CDR2 SQIVND (reference sequence). This CDR3 is built from 13 residues. The CDR3 spells CASSIDELAAQYF. In DNA, the CDR3 is TGTGCCAGTAGTATAGATGAACTAGCTGCGCAGTATTTT.